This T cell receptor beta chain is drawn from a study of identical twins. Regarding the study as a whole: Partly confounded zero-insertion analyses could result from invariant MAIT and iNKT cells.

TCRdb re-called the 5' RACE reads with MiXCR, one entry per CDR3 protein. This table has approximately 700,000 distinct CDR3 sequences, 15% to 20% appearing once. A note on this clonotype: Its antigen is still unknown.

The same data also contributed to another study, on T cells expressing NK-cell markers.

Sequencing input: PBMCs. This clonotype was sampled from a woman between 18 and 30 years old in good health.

Here the CDR3 reads CASSLAELQSNTQYF. The CDR3 nucleotides read TGTGCCAGCAGCTTAGCGGAGTTGCAGTCCAATACGCAGTATTTT. The chain recombines TRBV7-2 with TRBJ2-3; no clear D. Germline V gives CDR1 SGHTA, CDR2 FQGNSA. The V and J ends lost 0 bases and 7 bases respectively, with 14 bases between them. The CDR3 is made up of 15 amino acids.